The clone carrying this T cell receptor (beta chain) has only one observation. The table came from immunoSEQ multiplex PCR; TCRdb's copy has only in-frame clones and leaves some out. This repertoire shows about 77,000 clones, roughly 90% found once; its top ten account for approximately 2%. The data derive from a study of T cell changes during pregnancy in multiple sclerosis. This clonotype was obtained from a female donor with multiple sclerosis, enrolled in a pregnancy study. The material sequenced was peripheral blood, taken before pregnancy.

This CDR3 reads CASSLSGGGQETQYF. The CDR3 region has the DNA TGCGCCAGCAGCTTGTCCGGGGGGGGGCAAGAGACCCAGTACTTC. The chain employs TRBV5-1 and TRBJ2-5, with TRBD2 matching 8 bases. The germline CDR1 and CDR2 sequences are SGHRS and YFSETQ. V lost 1 base, J lost 2 bases, and 4 bases stayed unmatched. CDR3 length equals 15 residues.